The T cell receptor beta chain described here comes from a study of monozygotic twins with inflammatory bowel disease. Study-wide findings and caveats: Especially with disease activity, IBD patients had fewer clonotypes in common with others than healthy twins did. Comparison of concordant versus discordant twins revealed no difference in repertoire similarity, possibly due to limited power.

Regarding this clonotype: Its antigen is unknown.

The CDR3 runs to 15 residues. Via template switching, UMIs carrying a 6-nucleotide sample barcode were introduced. TCRdb re-called the 5' RACE reads, yielding one record per CDR3 amino acid sequence without DNA. Its clone listing holds 350,000 to 500,000 distinct CDR3 sequences. The sample taken for sequencing was blood. This receptor was obtained from a human donor with ulcerative colitis or Crohn's disease, or a healthy co-twin of an affected twin (not recorded which). The gene calls are TRBV12-3 or TRBV12-4 and TRBJ2-7; the D gene TCRdb calls, TRBD1, cannot be checked with no DNA. The CDR3: CASSSSGTALYEQYF.